This T cell receptor beta chain is from a study of T cells after yellow fever vaccination. The overall study: Where fractions had low cell numbers, libraries were prepared from them with the SMART-Seq v4 Ultra Low Input RNA kit.

Study-wide findings and caveats: Post-booster reappearance was seen for most primary-vaccination clones (just over 95% CD4, about 88% CD8).

V lost 5 bases, J lost 6 bases, and 7 bases lay in between. CDR3 length: 12 residues. Germline V gene sequence: CDR1 SEHNR, CDR2 FQNEAQ (reference sequence). Concerning this clonotype: Its target is unknown.

TCRdb reanalysed the 5' RACE reads using MiXCR and keeps one entry per CDR3 protein. The sample has about 150,000 distinct CDR3 sequences, just over 6.5% seen once. This sample comprised CD4+ T cells sorted from PBMCs, obtained 10 days after the yellow fever booster vaccination. This receptor was identified in a man aged 25-45 years who received the YFV17D yellow fever vaccine. The rearrangement joins TRBV7-9 to TRBJ2-2; no reliable D call. For the CDR3, the DNA is TGTGCCAGCAGCACTGATGCCGGGGAGCTGTTTTTT. This sequence encodes CASSTDAGELFF.